The T cell receptor beta chain described here comes from a study of OX40 agonist ivuxolimab in advanced cancers. Regarding the complete study: Ivuxolimab was a fully human IgG2 agonistic monoclonal antibody targeting the costimulatory receptor OX40 (CD134). Intravenous ivuxolimab was administered to patients every 2 weeks at six dose levels: 0.01, 0.1, 0.3, 1.5, 3 and 10 mg/kg. Partial responses occurred in three dose-escalation patients, of whom one had hepatocellular carcinoma and two had cutaneous melanoma. The point of sequencing TCRbeta in the periphery was to test whether ivuxolimab changed TCR sequence diversity and drove clonal T-cell expansion. The dose-escalation cohort was around 84% male with a mean age of 60 years, ranging from roughly 23 to 85. The monotherapy dose-escalation portion (N ≈ 50 patients) of the phase I ivuxolimab trial is reported in the paper. Of the approximately 54 dose-escalation patients, hepatocellular carcinoma was present in approximately 20, melanoma in approximately 15, renal cell carcinoma in 9 and head and neck cancer in 9. Prior anti-PD-1, anti-PD-L1 or anti-CTLA-4 therapy was permitted, and checkpoint inhibitors had been received by roughly 42% of dose-escalation patients.

Genomic DNA was isolated from the sorted cells so that the TCRbeta CDR3 region could be sequenced. TCRbeta CDR3 regions were sequenced using the immunoSEQ Assay. TCRdb obtained this table from immuneACCESS and retained in-frame rearrangements with V and J assigned. These tables miss some clones; where compared with another copy, unresolved V genes account for less than half of the shortfall, and the remainder is unexplained. The sample table shows over 65,000 clones, and under 85% are seen once. The biggest ten clones account for roughly 0.44% of the sample. V and J lose 4 bases and 4 bases, and a span of 17 bases separates them. Including cysteine and phenylalanine, the CDR3 has 15 amino acids. Only the CDR3 part of the read is kept: 45 bases, read in frame from the first base. CDR1 and CDR2, per the germline V gene, are SGHDT and YYEEEE. Points the paper makes about the study in general: After ivuxolimab, more expanded clones were found on average in CD8+ T cells than in CD4+ T cells. The antigen specificity of the clonally expanded peripheral T cells was not determined. In the 0.1-3.0 mg/kg groups, partial responders had among the lowest normalized peripheral clonal expansion, particularly in CD8+ T cells. Low levels of normalized T-cell clonal expansion were also seen in some nonresponding patients. At doses of 0.1 to 3.0 mg/kg, clonal expansion of both CD4+ and CD8+ T cells in blood was seen between baseline and week 6.

Comment on this clone: Its antigen is unknown. Nothing much larger sits one base from this clone, and base qualities are not available.

The trial excluded patients who had a history of autoimmune disease or were on systemic immunosuppression. Peripheral blood for TCR sequencing was collected from all dose cohorts at baseline, on cycle 4 day 1, and on cycle 7 day 1. The samples were taken from a phase I, first-in-human, multicenter, open-label dose-escalation trial of ivuxolimab. Adults with locally advanced or metastatic melanoma, renal cell carcinoma, hepatocellular carcinoma or head and neck squamous cell carcinoma were enrolled in the trial. Before TCR sequencing, CD4+ and CD8+ T cells were separately sorted from peripheral blood.

This chain is built from TRBV5-6 and TRBJ1-2; no D gene call is confident. This TCR derives from an adult with an advanced solid tumor such as melanoma, head and neck, liver or kidney cancer. The source material was CD4+ or CD8+ T cells sorted from blood, sampled in a trial of the OX40 agonist ivuxolimab. Here the CDR3 is given as CASSPGGFLGYGYTF. In nucleotide form, the sequence is TGTGCCAGCAGCCCGGGAGGGTTTTTAGGCTATGGCTACACCTTC.